Listed here are 29 T cell receptor beta chains from one sample, sequenced in a study of shared T cell receptors in the human thymus. Data came from immunoSEQ multiplex PCR; TCRdb stores just in-frame clones and leaves some out. The profile shows 450,000 to 650,000 clones, 75% to 80% of them singletons. A further study also used this sample, focusing on human thymus T cells.

The specimen sequenced was thymocytes. These receptors originate from a boy in the first two years of life with a congenital heart defect.

This clone appeared a few times. The chain links TRBV19 to TRBJ1-4; D is perhaps TRBD1 (6 bases). Trimming removed 11 bases from V and 7 bases from J, with 20 bases in between. The germline V gene encodes CDR1 LNHDA and CDR2 SQIVND (reference sequence). CDR3 length: 14 residues. CDR3: CAGQSRDNPEKLFF. DNA for the CDR3: TGTGCCGGTCAGAGTCGGGACAACCCTGAAAAACTGTTTTTT.

The rearrangement uses TRBV28 and TRBJ2-7, with D possibly matching TRBD1 (5 bases). CDR1 and CDR2 from the germline V gene are MDHEN and SYDVKM. V lost 7 bases to trimming and J lost 2 bases, with 18 bases between them. The CDR3 covers 15 residues. The CDR3 nucleotides are TGTGCCAGCAAGCCTACAGGCTTATTTCCCTACGAGCAGTACTTC. Residues: CASKPTGLFPYEQYF.

This clone has only a few counts. The chain employs TRBV28 and TRBJ1-2; perhaps TRBD1 as D (5 bases). Trimming stripped 7 bases from V and 0 bases from J, with 12 bases between. This CDR3 has 14 amino acids. CDR1 MDHEN and CDR2 SYDVKM come from the germline V gene. This CDR3 reads CASTLGGTNYGYTF. CDR3 coding DNA: TGTGCCAGCACTCTGGGGGGTACTAACTATGGCTACACCTTC.

The CDR3 DNA reads TGCGCCAGCAGCTTGACGACGGGGGATTACTACAATGAGCAGTTCTTC. Translation: CASSLTTGDYYNEQFF. The chain links TRBV5-1 to TRBJ2-1, with D tentatively TRBD2 (6 bases). V gave up 1 base and J gave up 3 bases, with 14 bases separating them. The CDR3 has 16 residues. Germline V gene lookup returns CDR1 SGHRS and CDR2 YFSETQ.

In DNA form, the CDR3 reads TGTGCCAGCGGTACAGGGAATCATGAGCAGTTCTTC. The encoded protein is CASGTGNHEQFF. The chain joins TRBV2 to TRBJ2-1; TRBD1 is a possible D gene (6 bases). The CDR3 is made up of 12 amino acids. Trimming took off 8 bases at V and 8 bases at J, with 13 bases between the two ends. Per the germline V gene, CDR1 is SNHLY and CDR2 is FYNNEI.

The chain joins TRBV5-1 to TRBJ2-5, with 12 positions matching TRBD2. Per the germline V gene, CDR1 is SGHRS and CDR2 is YFSETQ. This CDR3 region has 14 residues. Trimming took 0 bases from V and 13 from J; bases not matched to a gene: 7. This CDR3 is CASSLAGLAGVRYF. DNA of the CDR3: TGCGCCAGCAGCTTGGCGGGACTAGCGGGCGTGAGGTACTTC.

This chain connects TRBV11-1 to TRBJ1-4; D may be TRBD1 (5 bases). This CDR3 has 15 amino acids. V lost 5 bases and J lost 4, with 14 bases in between. Germline values: CDR1 SGHAT, CDR2 FQDESV (reference sequence). CDR3 sequence (DNA): TGTGCCAGCAGCGCCGGTGACAGAGTTAATGAAAAACTGTTTTTT. Protein product: CASSAGDRVNEKLFF.

The chain is built from TRBV5-6 and TRBJ2-5; no reliable D call. The CDR3 runs 14 residues. V lost 3 bases to trimming and J lost 5 bases, with 14 bases between them. The V gene's germline CDR1 is SGHDT and CDR2 YYEEEE. In DNA, the CDR3 is TGTGCCAGCAGCTCCTATCCTGTCCGGGAGACCCAGTACTTC. It specifies CASSSYPVRETQYF.

The chain joins TRBV4-2 to TRBJ2-3; 10 bases line up with TRBD2. The germline V gene has CDR1 LGHNA and CDR2 YNFKEQ. This CDR3 has 15 residues. The V and J ends lost 4 bases and 4 bases, in that order; junction bases with no gene match: 5. The CDR3 DNA reads as TGTGCCAGCAGCCGCCAGCGGGAGGGGGCAGATACGCAGTATTTT. It specifies CASSRQREGADTQYF.

The CDR3 loop is CASSQDGQGSTDTQYF. Written as DNA, the CDR3 is TGCGCCAGCAGCCAAGATGGACAGGGCAGCACAGATACGCAGTATTTT. The chain combines TRBV4-3 with TRBJ2-3, with 8 bases aligning to TRBD1. The CDR3 has 16 amino acids. With V trimmed by 0 bases and J by 0 bases, 2 bases remained unmatched. In germline, CDR1 is LGHNA, CDR2 YSLEER.

The chain couples TRBV10-3 to TRBJ1-2; TRBD1 matches at 9 bases. The CDR3 contains 19 residues. Trimming took 2 bases from V and 4 from J; bases not matched to a gene: 17. Germline V lookup: CDR1 ENHRY, CDR2 SYGVKD. The CDR3 DNA follows: TGTGCCATCAGTGAGGTTGTCGGGGACAGGGATGTGGTTGCCTATGGCTACACCTTC. It translates to CAISEVVGDRDVVAYGYTF.

This clone came up a few times. This chain uses TRBV7-2 with TRBJ1-2; D may be TRBD1 (6 bases). This CDR3 contains 15 residues. The V gene's germline CDR1 is SGHTA and CDR2 FQGNSA. Trimming stripped 4 bases from V and 4 bases from J, with 16 bases between. The CDR3: CASSSIYRATYGYTF. In nucleotides, the CDR3 is TGTGCCAGCAGCTCCATCTACAGGGCCACCTATGGCTACACCTTC.

The J gene is TRBJ2-1, the V gene TRBV2, with 11 bases fitting TRBD2. The V gene's germline CDR1 is SNHLY and CDR2 FYNNEI. After removal of 2 bases from V and 10 bases from J, the junction contained 10 bases not matched to a gene. The CDR3 consists of 16 residues. The chain's CDR3 is CASSETFSGRAGEQFF. The CDR3 DNA reads TGTGCCAGCAGTGAAACGTTTAGCGGGAGGGCCGGGGAGCAGTTCTTC.

The V call is TRBV19, the J call TRBJ1-5; no reliable D call. Germline V gene sequence: CDR1 LNHDA, CDR2 SQIVND (reference sequence). V gave up 5 bases and J gave up 1 base, with 12 bases separating them. CDR3 length: 15 amino acids. The CDR3, as DNA: TGTGCCAGTAGTCTCCGACATCGGAGCAATCAGCCCCAGCATTTT. The encoded protein is CASSLRHRSNQPQHF.

The chain joins TRBV7-2 to TRBJ2-3; D is undetermined. The length of the CDR3 is 15 residues. Germline CDR1 is SGHTA and CDR2 is FQGNSA. Trimming pared 5 bases from V and 0 bases from J, leaving 12 bases between. CDR3 amino acids: CASSKRSESTDTQYF. The CDR3 DNA follows: TGTGCCAGCAGCAAAAGGAGCGAGAGCACAGATACGCAGTATTTT.

This clone was counted between two and nine times. This chain joins TRBV7-2 and TRBJ1-1, with D possibly matching TRBD1 (5 bases). CDR3 length: 16 residues. Germline CDR1 SGHTA, CDR2 FQGNSA. Trimming left V 5 bases short and J 5 bases short, with 21 bases between. The CDR3 loop is CASSPYETQGWTEAFF. The CDR3 DNA is TGTGCCAGCAGCCCCTACGAAACGCAGGGTTGGACTGAAGCTTTCTTT.

The J gene is TRBJ1-5, the V gene TRBV7-2, with D maybe TRBD1 (5 bases). V lost 6 bases to trimming and J lost 3 bases, with 12 bases between them. This CDR3 is built from 14 residues. The germline V gene encodes CDR1 SGHTA and CDR2 FQGNSA. CDR3 residues: CASSPDRPNQPQHF. The DNA of the CDR3 is TGTGCCAGCAGTCCCGACAGACCCAATCAGCCCCAGCATTTT.

The chain employs TRBV5-1 and TRBJ2-6; 7 bases fit TRBD1. The V and J ends lost 2 bases and 2 bases, in that order; junction bases with no gene match: 10. Germline V CDR1 and CDR2: SGHRS, YFSETQ. CDR3 size: 18 residues. The CDR3 spells CASSLGTVVNTGANVLTF. The CDR3 nucleotides read TGCGCCAGCAGCTTAGGGACAGTAGTCAATACTGGGGCCAACGTCCTGACTTTC.

The gene calls are TRBV7-9 and TRBJ1-4; no clear D. Germline V gene sequence: CDR1 SEHNR, CDR2 FQNEAQ (reference sequence). The CDR3 covers 17 residues. Between the trimmed V and J ends, which lost 1 base and 5 bases, there was a span of 17 bases. The CDR3 sequence is CASSLVAQSAPNEKLFF. For the CDR3, the DNA is TGTGCCAGCAGCTTAGTCGCTCAGTCCGCCCCCAATGAAAAACTGTTTTTT. Combining the CDR3 with reference TRBV7-9 and TRBJ1-4 gives the whole variable domain DTGVSQNPRHKITKRGQNVTFRCDPISEHNRLYWYRQTLGQGPEFLTYFQNEAQLEKSRLLSDRFSAERPKGSFSTLEIQRTEQGDSAMYLCASSLVAQSAPNEKLFFGSGTQLSVL.

The chain joins TRBV7-2 to TRBJ1-1, with 7 bases matching TRBD1. The germline CDR1 and CDR2 sequences are SGHTA and FQGNSA. The CDR3 is 16 residues long. V was clipped by 1 base and J by 1 base; unmatched bases: 6. Written as DNA, the CDR3 is TGTGCCAGCAGCTTAGGCGCAGGGGGTCCGAACACTGAAGCTTTCTTT. This translates into CASSLGAGGPNTEAFF.

This clone was observed a single time. The chain joins TRBV10-3 to TRBJ2-1; tentative D call: TRBD2 (5 bases). The V gene's germline CDR1 is ENHRY and CDR2 SYGVKD. CDR3 size: 12 residues. V was cut by 5 bases and J by 5 bases, with 7 bases left in between. CDR3 sequence (DNA): TGTGCCATCAGTCTGCGGGACAATGAGCAGTTCTTC. It specifies CAISLRDNEQFF.

The chain uses TRBV19 and TRBJ1-2, with 9 bases that match TRBD1. Germline CDR1 and CDR2: LNHDA and SQIVND (reference sequence). The CDR3 spans 17 residues. The ends lost 5 bases at V and 1 base at J; junction bases unmatched: 11. DNA of the CDR3: TGTGCCAGTAGTGCCGCAACAGGGGGCGGAGATAACTATGGCTACACCTTC. Amino acids: CASSAATGGGDNYGYTF.

The chain is built from TRBV5-4 and TRBJ2-3, with 14 bases lining up with TRBD2. The CDR3 is 20 amino acids. The germline V gene has CDR1 SGHNT and CDR2 YYREEE (reference sequence). Trimming at V came to 4 bases and at J to 5 bases, leaving 18 bases not matched to a gene. The CDR3 is CASSELGTGPGLAGVDTQYF. DNA for the CDR3: TGTGCCAGCAGCGAACTCGGGACAGGGCCGGGACTAGCGGGAGTAGATACGCAGTATTTT.

This chain uses TRBV25-1 with TRBJ2-7; D call uncertain. The CDR3 totals 13 residues. CDR1 is MGHDK, CDR2 SYGVNS, per germline. Trimming took off 6 bases at V and 4 bases at J, with 13 bases between the two ends. DNA for the CDR3: TGTGCCAGCAGGGAACCCGTCGGGTACGAGCAGTACTTC. Translation: CASREPVGYEQYF.

This clone has a handful of counts. V and J are TRBV19 and TRBJ1-4; 7 positions agree with TRBD1. CDR1 and CDR2 from the germline V gene are LNHDA and SQIVND (reference sequence). This CDR3 spans 14 amino acids. V lost 6 bases to trimming and J lost 8 bases; unmatched junction nucleotides: 9. The CDR3 DNA reads TGTGCCAGTAGCCCGGGACAGAAAGGCGAAAAACTGTTTTTT. It specifies CASSPGQKGEKLFF.

The chain employs TRBV7-2 and TRBJ1-1; TRBD1 matches at 10 bases. The V gene's germline CDR1 is SGHTA and CDR2 FQGNSA. V dropped 4 bases and J dropped 4; count of bases not matched to a gene: 9. The CDR3 extends over 16 amino acids. CDR3 coding DNA: TGTGCCAGCAGCTCCCTATTTTGGGACAGGGGCACTGAAGCTTTCTTT. Residues: CASSSLFWDRGTEAFF.

V is TRBV28 and J is TRBJ1-5, with no clear D. CDR3 length: 14 amino acids. The germline V gene has CDR1 MDHEN and CDR2 SYDVKM. The V and J ends lost 10 bases and 0 bases respectively, with 13 bases between them. The DNA of the CDR3 is TGTGCCACTACGACGGAGTTTAGCAATCAGCCCCAGCATTTT. It codes for CATTTEFSNQPQHF.

The CDR3 loop is CASSSAGTGGGYGYTF. DNA of the CDR3: TGTGCCAGCAGCTCAGCGGGAACAGGGGGCGGCTATGGCTACACCTTC. The chain links TRBV7-9 to TRBJ1-2, with TRBD1 matching over 9 bases. The CDR3 has 16 residues. Trimming at V came to 4 bases and at J to 4 bases, leaving 10 bases not matched to a gene. Germline V gives CDR1 SEHNR, CDR2 FQNEAQ (reference sequence).

This clone has more than one count but fewer than ten. The V gene is TRBV7-9, the J gene TRBJ2-1; TRBD2 matches 12 bases. Germline V gene sequence: CDR1 SEHNR, CDR2 FQNEAQ (reference sequence). The CDR3 has 16 residues. Losses at the gene ends were 5 bases for V and 8 bases for J; bases not matched to a gene: 10. Here the CDR3 DNA reads TGTGCCAGCAGCGCCGAGACTAGCGGGAGCGCCGATGAGCAGTTCTTC. It encodes CASSAETSGSADEQFF.